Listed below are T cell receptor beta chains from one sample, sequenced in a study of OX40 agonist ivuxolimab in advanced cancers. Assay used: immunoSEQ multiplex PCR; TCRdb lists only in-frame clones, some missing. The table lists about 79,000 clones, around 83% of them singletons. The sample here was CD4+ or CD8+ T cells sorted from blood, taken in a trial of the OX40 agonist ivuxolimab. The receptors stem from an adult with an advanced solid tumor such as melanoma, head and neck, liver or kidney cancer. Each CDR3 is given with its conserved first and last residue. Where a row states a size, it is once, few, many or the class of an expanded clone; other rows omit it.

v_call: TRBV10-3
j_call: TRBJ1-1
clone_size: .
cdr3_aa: CAISEGDRGSTEAFF

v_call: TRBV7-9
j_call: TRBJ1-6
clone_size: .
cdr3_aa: CASSYQGTGSSPLHF

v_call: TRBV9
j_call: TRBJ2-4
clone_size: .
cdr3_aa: CASSPRGGAGAKNIQYF

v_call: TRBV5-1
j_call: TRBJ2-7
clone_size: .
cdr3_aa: CASSGGPGQGSYEQYF

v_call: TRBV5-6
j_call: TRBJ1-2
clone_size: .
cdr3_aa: CASSSGGSPNYGYTF

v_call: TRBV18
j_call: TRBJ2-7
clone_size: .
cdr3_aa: CASSPPGQGSYEQYF

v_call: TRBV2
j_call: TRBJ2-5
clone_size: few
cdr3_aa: CASRAIAGGLETQYF

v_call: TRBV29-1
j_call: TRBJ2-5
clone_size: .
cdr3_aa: CSVLSPDGQETQYF

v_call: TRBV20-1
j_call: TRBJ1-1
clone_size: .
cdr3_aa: CSAPQSTEAFF

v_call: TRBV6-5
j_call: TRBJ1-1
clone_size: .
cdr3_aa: CASQEGPLNTEAFF

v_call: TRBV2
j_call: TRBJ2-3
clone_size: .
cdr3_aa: CVSRGGLASDTQYF

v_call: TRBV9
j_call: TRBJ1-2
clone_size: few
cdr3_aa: CASTLTTARGYTF

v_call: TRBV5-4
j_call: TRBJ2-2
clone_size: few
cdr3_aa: CASSFKGIGGELFF

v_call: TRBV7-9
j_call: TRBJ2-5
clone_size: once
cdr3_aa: CAVKRDSQETQYF

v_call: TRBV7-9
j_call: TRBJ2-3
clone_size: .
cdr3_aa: CASSSTQQGAYTQYF

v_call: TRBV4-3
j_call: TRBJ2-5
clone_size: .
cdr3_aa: CASSQDPDRALSKTQYF

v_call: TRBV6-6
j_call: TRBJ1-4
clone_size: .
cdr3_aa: CASREGAGEKLFF

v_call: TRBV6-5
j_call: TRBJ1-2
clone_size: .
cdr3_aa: CASSYSSAGVCGYTF

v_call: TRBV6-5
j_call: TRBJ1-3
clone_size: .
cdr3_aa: CASRTTSGNTIYF

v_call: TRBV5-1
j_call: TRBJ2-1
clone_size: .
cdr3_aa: CASSPGTSGAYNEQFF

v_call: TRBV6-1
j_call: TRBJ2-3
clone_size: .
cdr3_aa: CASSDAGVSTDTQYF

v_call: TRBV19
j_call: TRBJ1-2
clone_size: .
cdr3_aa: CASSPAPGTGGYGYTF

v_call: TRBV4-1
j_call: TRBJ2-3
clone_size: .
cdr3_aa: CASSQVSSGGTDTQYF

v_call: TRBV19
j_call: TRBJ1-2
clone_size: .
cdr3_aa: CASSLPLSYGYTF

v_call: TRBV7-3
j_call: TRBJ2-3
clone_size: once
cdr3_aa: CASSSGLAGVADTQYF

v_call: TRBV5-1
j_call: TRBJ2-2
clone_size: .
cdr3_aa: CASSSDEVGSRELFF

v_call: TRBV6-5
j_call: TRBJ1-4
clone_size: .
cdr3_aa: CASSYGDRASLGKLFF

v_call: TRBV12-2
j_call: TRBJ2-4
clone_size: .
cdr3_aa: CASRLVNFRVAKNIQYF

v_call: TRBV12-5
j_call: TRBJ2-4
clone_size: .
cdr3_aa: CASGLPTGTGGSLAKNIQYF

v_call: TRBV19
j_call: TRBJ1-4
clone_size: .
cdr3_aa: CASSPLGPTGPDEKLFF

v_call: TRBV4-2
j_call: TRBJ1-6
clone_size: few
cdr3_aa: CATLQDREGPLHF

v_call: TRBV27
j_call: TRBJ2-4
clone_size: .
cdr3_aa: CASSSPTGNKNIQYF

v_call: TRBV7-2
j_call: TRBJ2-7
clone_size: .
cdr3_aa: CASSLVESYGEQYF

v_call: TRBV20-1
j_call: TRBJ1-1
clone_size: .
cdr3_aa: CSAPGVTEAFF

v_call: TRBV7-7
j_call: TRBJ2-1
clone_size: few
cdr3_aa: CASSTGQSSYNEQFF

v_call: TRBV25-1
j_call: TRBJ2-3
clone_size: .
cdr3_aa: CASRAALGRGTDTQYF

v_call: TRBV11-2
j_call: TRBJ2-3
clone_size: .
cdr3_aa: CASSQSLLAGLSGDTQYF

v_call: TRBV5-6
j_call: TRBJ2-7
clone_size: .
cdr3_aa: CASSLYDRVYEQYF

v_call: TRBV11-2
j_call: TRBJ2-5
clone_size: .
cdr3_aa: CASSRTSGGVETQYF

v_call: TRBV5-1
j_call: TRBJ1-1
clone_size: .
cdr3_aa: CASSRMGSVNTEAFF

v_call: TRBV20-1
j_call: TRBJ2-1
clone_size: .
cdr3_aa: CSARDLNEQFF

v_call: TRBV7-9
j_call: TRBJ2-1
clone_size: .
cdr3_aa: CASSPGGTSGLFF

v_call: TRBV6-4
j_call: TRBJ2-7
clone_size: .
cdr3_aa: CASSDGLAGANISYEQYF

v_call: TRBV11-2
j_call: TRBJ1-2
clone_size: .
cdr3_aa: CASSLAQGRSYGYTF

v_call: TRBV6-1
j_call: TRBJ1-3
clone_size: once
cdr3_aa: CASSEQLGAGNTIYF

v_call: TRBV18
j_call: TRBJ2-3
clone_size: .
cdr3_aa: CASSPGAQETDTQYF

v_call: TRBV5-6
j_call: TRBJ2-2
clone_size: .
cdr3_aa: CASSGTGGFTGELFF

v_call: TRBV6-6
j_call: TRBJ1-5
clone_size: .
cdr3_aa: CASSGTGVSNQPQHF

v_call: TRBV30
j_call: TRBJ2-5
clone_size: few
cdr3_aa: CAWSVQAGNQETQYF

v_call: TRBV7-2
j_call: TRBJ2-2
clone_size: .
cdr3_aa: CASRRRLAGLNTGELFF

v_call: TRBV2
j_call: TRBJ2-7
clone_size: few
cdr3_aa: CASSPEYEQYF

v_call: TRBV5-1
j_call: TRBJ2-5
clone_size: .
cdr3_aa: CASSSQGEETQYF

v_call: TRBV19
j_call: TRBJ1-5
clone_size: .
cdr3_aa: CASSIETGGGYQPQHF

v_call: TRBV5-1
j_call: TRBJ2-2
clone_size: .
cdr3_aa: CASKSGANTGELFF

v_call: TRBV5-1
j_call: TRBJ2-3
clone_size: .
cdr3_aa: CASSFDGSTDTQYF

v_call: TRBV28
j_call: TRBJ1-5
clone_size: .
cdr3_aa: CASSTGGFSSNQPQHF

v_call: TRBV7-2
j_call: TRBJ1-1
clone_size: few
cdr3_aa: CASSRGFQGTEAFF